This T cell receptor beta chain comes out of a study of neurological immune-mediated disorders. Using its own MiXCR run on the 5' RACE reads, TCRdb lists one record per CDR3 protein. The sample holds fewer than 35,000 distinct CDR3 sequences, about 4.5% seen once. This clonotype was counted at least ten times. Unsorted libraries were prepared from 2 million PBMCs that had been stored at -80 C. Germline CDR1 DFQATT, CDR2 SNEGSKA (reference sequence). The germline V and J ends were trimmed by 0 bases and 8 bases, with 13 bases remaining between them. The CDR3 is 13 residues long. J is TRBJ1-1 and V is TRBV20-1; no firm D call. The clonotype was recovered from a man in his late teens or twenties in good health. Sequencing was done on a sample of PBMCs. The CDR3 here is CSARDASSREAFF. The CDR3 coding sequence is TGCAGTGCTAGAGATGCGTCTTCTAGAGAAGCTTTCTTT.